These 3 T cell receptor beta chains came from one sample sequenced in a study of regulatory T cells in long-lasting Graves disease. The time point was: persistent/refractory GD, antithyroid drugs over 5 years with positive TRAb. Following extraction of RNA from PBMCs, that RNA was used to make the TCR library. According to the study, TCR beta libraries were built with iRepertoire HTBI primers and CDR3-region Arm-PCR. TCRdb recomputed calls from the multiplex PCR reads with MiXCR, one row per CDR3 protein. Seen here are approximately 400,000 distinct CDR3 sequences, roughly 23% observed once, and the top ten hold around 30%. The sample consisted of peripheral blood mononuclear cells (PBMCs), taken when the disease was refractory, from a patient treated with antithyroid drugs. The source is a woman in her forties with Graves disease.

The chain carries TRBV28 and TRBJ2-3; 10 bases line up with TRBD1. The CDR3 loop spans 18 amino acids. The germline CDR1 and CDR2 sequences are MDHEN and SYDVKM. Trimming removed 3 bases from V and 1 base from J; junction bases left unmatched: 10. CDR3 protein: CASSFRTGGIFRTDTQYF. CDR3 in DNA: TGTGCCAGCAGTTTTCGGACAGGGGGTATCTTCCGCACAGATACGCAGTATTTT.

Here the CDR3 reads CASSPWDSYTGELFF. CDR3 bases: TGTGCCAGCAGCCCCTGGGACTCATACACCGGGGAGCTGTTTTTT. The V gene is TRBV3-1, the J gene TRBJ2-2; a weak D match, TRBD2 (6 bases). Germline V gene sequence: CDR1 LGHDT, CDR2 YNNKEL (reference sequence). This CDR3 is built from 15 residues. With 4 bases removed from V and 3 bases from J, the gap between germline ends came to 12 bases. Complete variable domain (other parts from reference TRBV3-1 and TRBJ2-2): DTAVSQTPKYLVTQMGNDKSIKCEQNLGHDTMYWYKQDSKKFLKIMFSYNNKELIINETVPNRFSPKSPDKAHLNLHINSLELGDSAVYFCASSPWDSYTGELFFGEGSRLTVL.

The chain has TRBV5-4 and TRBJ1-5, with TRBD1 as a possible D gene (6 bases). The germline V gene encodes CDR1 SGHNT and CDR2 YYREEE (reference sequence). V was shortened by 0 bases and J by 0 bases, with 16 bases between the two germline ends. This CDR3 region has 18 residues. Here the CDR3 reads CASSLDGGPPFSNQPQHF. In DNA, the CDR3 is TGTGCCAGCAGCTTGGACGGGGGCCCCCCCTTTAGCAATCAGCCCCAGCATTTT. Looking up the rest from reference TRBV5-4 and TRBJ1-5 gives the full variable domain: ETGVTQSPTHLIKTRGQQVTLRCSSQSGHNTVSWYQQALGQGPQFIFQYYREEENGRGNFPPRFSGLQFPNYSSELNVNALELDDSALYLCASSLDGGPPFSNQPQHFGDGTRLSIL.